This is a list of T cell receptor beta chains from one sample in a study of blood T cell repertoires in COVID-19. Produced via immunoSEQ multiplex PCR; TCRdb's table is partial and in-frame only. The sample yields over 60,000 clones, about 80% seen once. Material for sequencing was peripheral blood. These receptors came from a woman of 80 years or more with acute or convalescent COVID-19. CDR3s include the opening cysteine and the closing phenylalanine or tryptophan. Fields, in order: D gene, J gene, clone size, V gene, CDR3 protein, CDR3 DNA. The D gene is left open where the match is weak. Size is omitted from some rows. Given values are once, few, many or a class for expanded clones.

>NA|TRBJ1-3|NA|TRBV6-1
CASSDVNRDKGNTIYF
TGTGCCAGCAGTGACGTAAACCGGGACAAGGGAAACACCATATATTTT
>NA|TRBJ1-2|NA|TRBV12-3/TRBV12-4
CASSRTVYGYTF
TGTGCCAGCAGCCGGACAGTCTATGGCTACACCTTC
>NA|TRBJ2-4|NA|TRBV27
CASSSQQGGGNIQYF
TGTGCCAGCAGTTCCCAACAGGGTGGGGGAAACATTCAGTACTTC
>TRBD2|TRBJ2-1|few|TRBV5-5
CASNGGLAGYNEQFF
TGTGCCAGCAACGGGGGGCTAGCGGGATACAATGAGCAGTTCTTC
>NA|TRBJ2-7|NA|TRBV5-1
CASSPGGNVHEQYF
TGCGCCAGCAGCCCCGGGGGAAATGTACACGAGCAGTACTTC
>TRBD2|TRBJ2-1|NA|TRBV25-1
CAPKGAGGPMVEQFF
TGTGCCCCGAAGGGGGCGGGAGGGCCGATGGTTGAGCAGTTCTTC
>TRBD1|TRBJ1-1|NA|TRBV10-3
CAISESGTGNTEAFF
TGTGCCATCAGTGAGTCAGGGACAGGGAACACTGAAGCTTTCTTT
>NA|TRBJ2-3|NA|TRBV28
CASSFISVFNTDTQYF
TGTGCCAGCAGTTTTATTTCGGTCTTTAACACAGATACGCAGTATTTT
>NA|TRBJ2-2|NA|TRBV4-3
CASSQGTGTTGELFF
TGCGCCAGCAGCCAAGGAACAGGGACCACCGGGGAGCTGTTTTTT
>TRBD2|TRBJ2-1|NA|TRBV2
CASAGTRGGNNEQFF
TGTGCCAGCGCCGGGACTAGGGGGGGGAACAATGAGCAGTTCTTC
>NA|TRBJ2-5|NA|TRBV5-1
CASSLDAGQETQYF
TGCGCCAGCAGCTTGGATGCGGGCCAAGAGACCCAGTACTTC
>NA|TRBJ2-7|NA|TRBV6-5
CASSTTGYEQYF
TGTGCCAGCAGTACGACGGGTTACGAGCAGTACTTC
>NA|TRBJ1-1|NA|TRBV15
CATSRDQWTEAFF
TGTGCCACCAGCAGAGATCAGTGGACTGAAGCTTTCTTT
>NA|TRBJ1-2|NA|TRBV18
CASSPPARVNGYTF
TGTGCCAGCTCACCACCGGCCAGGGTGAATGGCTACACCTTC
>NA|TRBJ2-7|NA|TRBV4-1
CASSRSRPPYRGYEQYF
TGCGCCAGCAGCCGATCGAGACCCCCCTACCGAGGCTACGAGCAGTACTTC
>NA|TRBJ1-5|NA|TRBV2
CASRRQGMFNQPQHF
TGTGCCAGCAGGCGTCAGGGGATGTTCAATCAGCCCCAGCATTTT
>NA|TRBJ2-7|NA|TRBV2
CASSDTGPYEQYF
TGTGCCAGCAGTGACACAGGTCCCTACGAGCAGTACTTC
>TRBD2|TRBJ2-7|NA|TRBV5-4
CASRILADYEQYF
TGTGCCAGCCGCATACTAGCGGACTACGAGCAGTACTTC
>NA|TRBJ1-2|NA|TRBV3-1/TRBV3-2
CASSQSIAYGYTF
TGTGCCAGCAGCCAAAGCATAGCCTATGGCTACACCTTC
>NA|TRBJ1-1|NA|TRBV9
CASSVLAVMNTEAFF
TGTGCCAGCAGCGTACTGGCGGTGATGAACACTGAAGCTTTCTTT
>NA|TRBJ1-4|NA|TRBV19
CASRNRDNEKLFF
TGTGCCAGTAGGAACAGAGATAATGAAAAACTGTTTTTT
>TRBD1|TRBJ2-7|NA|TRBV7-2
CASSRLPGQNVAQYF
TGTGCCAGCAGTCGTTTACCGGGACAGAACGTGGCGCAGTACTTC